This T cell receptor (beta chain) was identified in a study of intratumoral heterogeneity in liver cancer. TCRdb keeps only in-frame clones here, not all; method: immunoSEQ multiplex PCR. Here the sample spans roughly 6,000 clones, 68% being singletons. The CDR3 is made up of 15 amino acids. Germline V gives CDR1 LGHNA, CDR2 YNFKEQ. Between the trimmed V and J ends, which lost 6 bases and 6 bases, there was a span of 21 bases. Study observations and caveats: Tumor-infiltrating lymphocytes were acknowledged as under-represented in the sampling.

Sampled areas showed no macroscopic necrosis or hemorrhage. Comment on this clone: Its antigen is as yet unknown.

Here the sequenced sample was tumor-adjacent normal tissue, taken before any cancer treatment. V and J are TRBV4-2 and TRBJ2-7; possible D gene TRBD2, 6 bases. The receptor's source is a man aged 65-85 years with hepatocellular carcinoma. In DNA, the CDR3 is TGTGCCAGCAGTCCGGCCCCGGGGGTCTCCCGCGAGCAGTACTTC. Its translation is CASSPAPGVSREQYF.